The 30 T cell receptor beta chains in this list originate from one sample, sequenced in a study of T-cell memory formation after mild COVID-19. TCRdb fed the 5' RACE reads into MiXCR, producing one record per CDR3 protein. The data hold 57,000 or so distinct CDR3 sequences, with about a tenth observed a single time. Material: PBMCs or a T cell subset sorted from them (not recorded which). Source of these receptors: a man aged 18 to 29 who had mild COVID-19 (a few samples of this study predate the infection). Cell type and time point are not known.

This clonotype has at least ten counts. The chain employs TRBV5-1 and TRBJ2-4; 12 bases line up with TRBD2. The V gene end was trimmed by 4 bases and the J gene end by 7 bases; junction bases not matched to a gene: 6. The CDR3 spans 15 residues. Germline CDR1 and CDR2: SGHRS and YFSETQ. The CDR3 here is CASSIGLAGRNIQYF. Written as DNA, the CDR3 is TGCGCCAGCAGCATTGGACTAGCGGGGAGGAACATTCAGTACTTC.

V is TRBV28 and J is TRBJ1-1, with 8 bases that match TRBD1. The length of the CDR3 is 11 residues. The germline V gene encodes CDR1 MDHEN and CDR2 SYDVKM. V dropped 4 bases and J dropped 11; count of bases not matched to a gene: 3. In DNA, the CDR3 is TGTGCCAGCAGTTACAGGGGGATGGCTTTCTTT. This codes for CASSYRGMAFF.

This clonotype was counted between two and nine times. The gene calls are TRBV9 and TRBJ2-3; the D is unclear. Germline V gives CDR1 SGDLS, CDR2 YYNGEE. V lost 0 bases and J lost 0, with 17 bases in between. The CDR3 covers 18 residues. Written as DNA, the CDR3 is TGTGCCAGCAGCGTAGACCCCCTTAGGCCCCTGAGCACAGATACGCAGTATTTT. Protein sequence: CASSVDPLRPLSTDTQYF.

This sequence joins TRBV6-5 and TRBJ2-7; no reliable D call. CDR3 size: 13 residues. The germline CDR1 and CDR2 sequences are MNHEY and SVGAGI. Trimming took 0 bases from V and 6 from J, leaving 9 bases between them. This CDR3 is CASSYSMGSEQYV. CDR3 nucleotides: TGTGCCAGCAGTTACTCGATGGGTTCCGAGCAGTACGTC.

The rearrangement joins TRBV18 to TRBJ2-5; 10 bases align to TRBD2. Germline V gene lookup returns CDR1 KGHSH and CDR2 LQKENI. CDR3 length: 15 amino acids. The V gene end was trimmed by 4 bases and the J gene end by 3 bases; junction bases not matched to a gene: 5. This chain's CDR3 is CASSRSLAGEETQYF. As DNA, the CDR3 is TGTGCCAGCTCACGAAGCCTAGCGGGAGAAGAGACCCAGTACTTC.

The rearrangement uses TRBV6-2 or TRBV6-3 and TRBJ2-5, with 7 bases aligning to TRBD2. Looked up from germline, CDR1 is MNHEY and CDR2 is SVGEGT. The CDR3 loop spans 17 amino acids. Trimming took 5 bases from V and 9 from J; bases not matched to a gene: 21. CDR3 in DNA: TGTGCCAGCAGTCTCCGGTCGATAGAGCGGGGCGCGAGGGCCCAGTACTTC. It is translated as CASSLRSIERGARAQYF.

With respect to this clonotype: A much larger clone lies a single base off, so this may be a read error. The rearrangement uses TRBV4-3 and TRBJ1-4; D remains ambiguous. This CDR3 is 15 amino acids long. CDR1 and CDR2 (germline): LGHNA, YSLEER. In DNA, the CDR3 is TGCGACAGCAGCCAAGAGGGAGCACGGTGGGCAAAACTGTTTTTT. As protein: CDSSQEGARWAKLFF.

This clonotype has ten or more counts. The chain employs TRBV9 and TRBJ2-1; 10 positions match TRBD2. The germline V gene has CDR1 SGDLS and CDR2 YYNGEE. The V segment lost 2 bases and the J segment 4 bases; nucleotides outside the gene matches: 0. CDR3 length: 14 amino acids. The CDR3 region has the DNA TGTGCCAGCAGCGTTAGCGGGGGGTACAATGAGCAGTTCTTC. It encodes CASSVSGGYNEQFF.

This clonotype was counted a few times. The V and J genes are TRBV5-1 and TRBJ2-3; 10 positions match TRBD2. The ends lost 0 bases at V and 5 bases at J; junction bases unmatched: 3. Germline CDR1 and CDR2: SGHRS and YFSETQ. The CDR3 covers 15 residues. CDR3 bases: TGCGCCAGCAGCTTGGAGCTAGCGGGGGTAGATACGCAGTATTTT. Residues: CASSLELAGVDTQYF.

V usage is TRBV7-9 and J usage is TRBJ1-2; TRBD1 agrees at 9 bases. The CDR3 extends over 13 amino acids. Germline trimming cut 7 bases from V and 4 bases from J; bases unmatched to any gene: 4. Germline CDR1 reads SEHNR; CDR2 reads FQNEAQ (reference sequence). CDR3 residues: CASIRQGGYGYTF. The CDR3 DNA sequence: TGTGCCAGCATCCGACAGGGGGGCTATGGCTACACCTTC.

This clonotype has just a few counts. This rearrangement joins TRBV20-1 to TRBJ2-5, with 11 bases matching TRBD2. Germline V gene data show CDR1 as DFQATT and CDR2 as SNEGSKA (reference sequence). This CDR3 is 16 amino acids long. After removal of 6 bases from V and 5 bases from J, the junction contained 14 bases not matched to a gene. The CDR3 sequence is CSARKGLAGGRETQYF. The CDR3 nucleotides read TGCAGTGCCCGGAAAGGTCTAGCGGGGGGCAGGGAGACCCAGTACTTC.

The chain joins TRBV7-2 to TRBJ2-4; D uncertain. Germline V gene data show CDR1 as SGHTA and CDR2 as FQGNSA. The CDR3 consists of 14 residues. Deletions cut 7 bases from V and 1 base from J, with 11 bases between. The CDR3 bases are TGTGCCAGCACCAACCTAGGGGCCAAAAACATTCAGTACTTC. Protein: CASTNLGAKNIQYF.

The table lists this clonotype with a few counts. The CDR3 coding sequence is TGTGCCAGCAGTCGCGGGGGGGCTAGCTACGAGCAGTACGTC. Translation gives CASSRGGASYEQYV. V and J are TRBV6-6 and TRBJ2-7; 9 positions match TRBD2. CDR1 is MNHNY and CDR2 is SVGAGI in the germline V gene (reference sequence). This CDR3 comprises 14 residues. V shed 5 bases, J shed 3 bases, and the junction held 5 bases outside the gene matches.

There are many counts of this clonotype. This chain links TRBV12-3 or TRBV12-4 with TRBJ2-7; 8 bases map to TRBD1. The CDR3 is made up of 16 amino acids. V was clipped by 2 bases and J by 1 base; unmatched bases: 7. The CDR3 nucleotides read TGTGCCAGCAGTTTACAAGGACAGGGTAATTCCTACGAGCAGTACTTC. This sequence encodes CASSLQGQGNSYEQYF.

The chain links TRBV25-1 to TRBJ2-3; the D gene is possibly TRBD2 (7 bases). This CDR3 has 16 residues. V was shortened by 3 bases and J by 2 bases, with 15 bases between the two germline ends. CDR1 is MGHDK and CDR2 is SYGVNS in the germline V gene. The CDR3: CASSDGGPFLTDTQYF. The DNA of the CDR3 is TGTGCCAGCAGTGACGGGGGGCCATTCCTCACAGATACGCAGTATTTT.

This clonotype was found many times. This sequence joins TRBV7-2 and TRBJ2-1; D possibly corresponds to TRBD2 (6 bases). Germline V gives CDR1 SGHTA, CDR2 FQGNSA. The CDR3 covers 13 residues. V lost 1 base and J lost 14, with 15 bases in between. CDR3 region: CASSLGGTEVKFF. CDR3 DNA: TGTGCCAGCAGCTTAGGCGGGACCGAGGTTAAGTTCTTC.

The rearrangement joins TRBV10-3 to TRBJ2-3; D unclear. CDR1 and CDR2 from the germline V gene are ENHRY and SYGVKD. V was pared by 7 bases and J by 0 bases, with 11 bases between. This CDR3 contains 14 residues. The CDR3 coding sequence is TGTGCCATCACAGGTGCCCCTAGCACAGATACGCAGTATTTT. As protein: CAITGAPSTDTQYF.

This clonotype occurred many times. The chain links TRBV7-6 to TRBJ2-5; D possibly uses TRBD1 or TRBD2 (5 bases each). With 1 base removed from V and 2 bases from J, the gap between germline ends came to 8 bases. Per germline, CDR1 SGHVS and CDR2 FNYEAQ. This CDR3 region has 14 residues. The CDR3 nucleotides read TGTGCCAGCAGCTTAGACGGGACGCAAGAGACCCAGTACTTC. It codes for CASSLDGTQETQYF.

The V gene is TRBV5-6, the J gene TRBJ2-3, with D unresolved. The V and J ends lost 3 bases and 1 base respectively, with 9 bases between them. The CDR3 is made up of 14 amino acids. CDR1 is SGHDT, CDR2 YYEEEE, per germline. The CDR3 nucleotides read TGTGCCAGCAGCTGGGGATATGGCACAGATACGCAGTATTTT. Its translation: CASSWGYGTDTQYF. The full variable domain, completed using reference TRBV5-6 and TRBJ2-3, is DAGVTQSPTHLIKTRGQQVTLRCSPKSGHDTVSWYQQALGQGPQFIFQYYEEEERQRGNFPDRFSGHQFPNYSSELNVNALLLGDSALYLCASSWGYGTDTQYFGPGTRLTVL.

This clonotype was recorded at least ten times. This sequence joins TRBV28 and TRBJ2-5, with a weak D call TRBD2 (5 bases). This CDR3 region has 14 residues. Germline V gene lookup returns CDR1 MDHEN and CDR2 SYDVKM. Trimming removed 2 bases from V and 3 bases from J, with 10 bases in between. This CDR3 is CASSLDYPKETQYF. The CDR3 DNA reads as TGTGCCAGCAGTTTAGACTATCCGAAAGAGACCCAGTACTTC.

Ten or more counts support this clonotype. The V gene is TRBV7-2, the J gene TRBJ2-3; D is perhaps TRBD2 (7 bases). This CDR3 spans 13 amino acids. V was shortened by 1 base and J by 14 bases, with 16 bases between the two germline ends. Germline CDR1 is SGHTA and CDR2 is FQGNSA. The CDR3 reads CASSLGGGTKGYF. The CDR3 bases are TGTGCCAGCAGCTTAGGGGGGGGCACTAAGGGGTATTTT. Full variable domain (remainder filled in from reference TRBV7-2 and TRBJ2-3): GAGVSQSPSNKVTEKGKDVELRCDPISGHTALYWYRQSLGQGLEFLIYFQGNSAPDKSGLPSDRFSAERTGGSVSTLTIQRTQQEDSAVYLCASSLGGGTKGYFGPGTRLTVL.

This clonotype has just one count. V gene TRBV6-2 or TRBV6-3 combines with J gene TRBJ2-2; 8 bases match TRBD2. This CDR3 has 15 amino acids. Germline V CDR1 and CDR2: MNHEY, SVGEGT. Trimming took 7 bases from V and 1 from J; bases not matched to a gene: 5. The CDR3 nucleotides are TGTGCCAGCATCCCCGGGGGGGGGAACACCGGGGAGCTGTTTTTT. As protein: CASIPGGGNTGELFF.

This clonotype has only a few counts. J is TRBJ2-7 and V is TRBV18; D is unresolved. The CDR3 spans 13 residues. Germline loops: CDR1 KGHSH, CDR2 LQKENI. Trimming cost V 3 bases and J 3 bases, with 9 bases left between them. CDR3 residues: CASSPTSLYEQYF. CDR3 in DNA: TGTGCCAGCTCACCGACAAGCCTCTACGAGCAGTACTTC.

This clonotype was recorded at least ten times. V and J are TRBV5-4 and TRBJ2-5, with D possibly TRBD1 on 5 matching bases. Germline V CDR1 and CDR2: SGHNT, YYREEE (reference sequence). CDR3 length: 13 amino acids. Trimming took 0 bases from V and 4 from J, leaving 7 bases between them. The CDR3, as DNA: TGTGCCAGCAGCTTGGGGGGCGGAGAGACCCAGTACTTC. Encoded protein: CASSLGGGETQYF. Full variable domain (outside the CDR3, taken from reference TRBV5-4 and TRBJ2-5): ETGVTQSPTHLIKTRGQQVTLRCSSQSGHNTVSWYQQALGQGPQFIFQYYREEENGRGNFPPRFSGLQFPNYSSELNVNALELDDSALYLCASSLGGGETQYFGPGTRLLVL.

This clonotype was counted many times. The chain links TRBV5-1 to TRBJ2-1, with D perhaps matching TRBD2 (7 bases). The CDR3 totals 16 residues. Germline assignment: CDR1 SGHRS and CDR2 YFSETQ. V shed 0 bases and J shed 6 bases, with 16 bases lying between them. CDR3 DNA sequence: TGCGCCAGCAGCTTGGGGGGCGGGGGCCACGGCAATGAGCAGTTCTTC. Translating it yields CASSLGGGGHGNEQFF.

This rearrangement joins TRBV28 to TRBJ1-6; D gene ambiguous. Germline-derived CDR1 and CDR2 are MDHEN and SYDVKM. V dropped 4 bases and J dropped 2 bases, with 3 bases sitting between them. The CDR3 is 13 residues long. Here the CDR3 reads CASSSTYNSPLHF. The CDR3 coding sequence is TGTGCCAGCAGTTCCACCTATAATTCACCCCTCCACTTT.

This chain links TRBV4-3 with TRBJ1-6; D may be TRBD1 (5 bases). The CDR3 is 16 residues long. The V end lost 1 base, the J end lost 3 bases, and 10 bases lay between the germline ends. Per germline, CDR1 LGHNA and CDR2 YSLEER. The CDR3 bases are TGCGCCAGCAGCCAAGGTCAGGGTAGCTATAATTCACCCCTCCACTTT. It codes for CASSQGQGSYNSPLHF.

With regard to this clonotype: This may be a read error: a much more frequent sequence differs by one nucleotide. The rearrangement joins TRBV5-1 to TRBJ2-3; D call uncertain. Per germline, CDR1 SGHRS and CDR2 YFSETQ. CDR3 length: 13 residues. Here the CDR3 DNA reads TGCGCCATCAGCTTGGCAGTCACAGATACGCAGTATTTT. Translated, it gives CAISLAVTDTQYF.

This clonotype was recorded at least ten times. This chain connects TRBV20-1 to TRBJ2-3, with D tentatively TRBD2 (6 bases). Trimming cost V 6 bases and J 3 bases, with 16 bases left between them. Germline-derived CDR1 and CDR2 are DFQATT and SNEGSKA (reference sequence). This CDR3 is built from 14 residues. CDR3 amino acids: CSAGGRLGTDTQYF. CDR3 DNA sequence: TGCAGTGCCGGGGGAAGGTTGGGGACAGATACGCAGTATTTT.

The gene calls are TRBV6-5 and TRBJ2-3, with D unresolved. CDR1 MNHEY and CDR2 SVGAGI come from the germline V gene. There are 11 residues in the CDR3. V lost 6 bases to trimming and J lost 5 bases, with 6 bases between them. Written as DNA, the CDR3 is TGTGCCAGCAGGGTCAGAGATACGCAGTATTTT. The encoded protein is CASRVRDTQYF.